These T cell receptor beta chains were read from a single sample in a study of OX40 agonist ivuxolimab in advanced cancers. TCRdb's copy holds only in-frame clones and misses some; the assay was immunoSEQ multiplex PCR. The sample gives about 80,000 clones, roughly 87% of which show up once; under 6.5% is in the top ten. The specimen comprised CD4+ or CD8+ T cells sorted from blood, sampled in a trial of the OX40 agonist ivuxolimab. These receptors all stem from an adult with an advanced solid tumor such as melanoma, head and neck, liver or kidney cancer. Both conserved end residues are part of each CDR3. A D gene is named only where the DNA matches it firmly. For some rows the clone size is stated as once, few or many, or as a class when expanded; others skip it.

TRBJ1-2 TRBV28 NA NA CASSRSGGLGYGYTF TGTGCCAGCAGCCGATCGGGGGGCTTGGGCTATGGCTACACCTTC
TRBJ1-1 TRBV9 TRBD1 once CASSVALQGADTEAFF TGTGCCAGCAGCGTAGCGCTACAGGGGGCGGACACTGAAGCTTTCTTT
TRBJ1-2 TRBV5-1 TRBD1 NA CASSFDRDYGYTF TGCGCCAGCAGCTTCGACAGGGACTATGGCTACACCTTC
TRBJ2-3 TRBV4-1 TRBD2 NA CASSQVLAGVTDTQYF TGCGCCAGCAGCCAAGTTCTAGCGGGAGTTACAGATACGCAGTATTTT
TRBJ1-3 TRBV5-6 NA NA CASSLARGNTIYF TGTGCCAGCAGTTTAGCCCGAGGTAACACCATATATTTT
TRBJ2-1 TRBV9 TRBD2 NA CASSLLAGGGDEQFF TGTGCCAGCAGCTTACTAGCGGGAGGGGGCGATGAGCAGTTCTTC
TRBJ1-3 TRBV7-9 NA NA CASSLVAGAGSGNTIYF TGTGCCAGCAGCTTAGTGGCAGGGGCCGGCTCTGGAAACACCATATATTTT
TRBJ2-5 TRBV5-4 TRBD2 NA CASSLFSTSGVETQYF TGTGCCAGCAGCTTGTTTTCTACTAGCGGGGTTGAGACCCAGTACTTC
TRBJ1-3 TRBV18 NA NA CASSPESTGNTIYF TGTGCCAGCTCACCAGAATCAACTGGAAACACCATATATTTT
TRBJ2-3 TRBV5-5 NA once CASTALDTQYF TGTGCCAGCACGGCCTTGGATACGCAGTATTTT
TRBJ1-5 TRBV30 NA few CAWSSVGNQPQHF TGTGCCTGGAGTTCAGTGGGAAATCAGCCCCAGCATTTT
TRBJ2-3 TRBV6-1 TRBD2 NA CASSEGRLAGTDTQYF TGTGCCAGCAGTGAAGGGCGGCTAGCGGGTACAGATACGCAGTATTTT
TRBJ2-6 TRBV5-5 TRBD1 NA CASSPDRGTGANVLTF TGTGCCAGCAGCCCGGACAGGGGGACTGGGGCCAACGTCCTGACTTTC
TRBJ1-1 TRBV7-7 NA NA CASSDSENTEAFF TGTGCCAGCAGCGACAGCGAGAACACTGAAGCTTTTTTT
TRBJ2-5 TRBV7-6 TRBD2 NA CASSRTSGPQETQYF TGTGCCAGCAGCCGGACTAGCGGGCCACAAGAGACCCAGTACTTC
TRBJ1-1 TRBV7-3 NA NA CASSLDGSNTEAFF TGTGCCAGCAGCTTAGACGGATCGAACACTGAAGCTTTCTTT
TRBJ2-3 TRBV28 NA NA CASSGREQRDTQYF TGTGCCAGCAGTGGCCGGGAACAACGGGATACGCAGTATTTT
TRBJ1-3 TRBV5-1 NA NA CASSLEPQPGNTIYF TGCGCCAGCAGCTTGGAACCTCAGCCTGGAAACACCATATATTTT
TRBJ1-1 TRBV11-2 NA NA CASSLRWGNTEAFF TGTGCCAGCAGCCTAAGGTGGGGGAACACTGAAGCTTTCTTT
TRBJ1-5 TRBV30 NA NA CAWSVKGSQPQHF TGTGCCTGGAGTGTAAAGGGGAGTCAGCCCCAGCATTTT
TRBJ2-5 TRBV9 NA NA CASSVDLGNQETQYF TGTGCCAGCAGCGTAGATCTGGGGAACCAAGAGACCCAGTACTTC
TRBJ2-7 TRBV28 TRBD1 NA CASSSIGQGGYEQYF TGTGCCAGCAGTTCCATTGGACAGGGTGGCTACGAGCAGTACTTC